This TCR beta chain was captured by sequencing in a study of early T cells in non-severe SARS-CoV-2 infection. General study points: Comparison of clonotypes with VDJdb favored anti-spike CD8 responses while missing private and CD4 specificities.

This clonotype showed up just once. The target antigen is unknown. Unique molecular identifiers tagged individual cDNA molecules. TCRdb called the 5' RACE reads again in MiXCR, with one record for every CDR3 protein. The sample lists roughly 43,000 distinct CDR3 sequences; about 23% were seen once. With 2 bases removed from V and 2 bases from J, the gap between germline ends came to 15 bases. The CDR3 length is 16 residues. CDR1 and CDR2 from the germline V gene are SGHAT and FQNNGV. The source is an adult who was a healthcare worker with PCR-confirmed SARS-CoV-2 infection or an uninfected control (not recorded which). V is TRBV11-2 and J is TRBJ2-5; TRBD1 might be the D (5 bases). The input for sequencing was whole blood, taken at baseline. The chain's CDR3 is CASSLQGASLQETQYF. The CDR3 DNA sequence: TGTGCCAGCAGCTTACAAGGGGCGTCCCTTCAAGAGACCCAGTACTTC.